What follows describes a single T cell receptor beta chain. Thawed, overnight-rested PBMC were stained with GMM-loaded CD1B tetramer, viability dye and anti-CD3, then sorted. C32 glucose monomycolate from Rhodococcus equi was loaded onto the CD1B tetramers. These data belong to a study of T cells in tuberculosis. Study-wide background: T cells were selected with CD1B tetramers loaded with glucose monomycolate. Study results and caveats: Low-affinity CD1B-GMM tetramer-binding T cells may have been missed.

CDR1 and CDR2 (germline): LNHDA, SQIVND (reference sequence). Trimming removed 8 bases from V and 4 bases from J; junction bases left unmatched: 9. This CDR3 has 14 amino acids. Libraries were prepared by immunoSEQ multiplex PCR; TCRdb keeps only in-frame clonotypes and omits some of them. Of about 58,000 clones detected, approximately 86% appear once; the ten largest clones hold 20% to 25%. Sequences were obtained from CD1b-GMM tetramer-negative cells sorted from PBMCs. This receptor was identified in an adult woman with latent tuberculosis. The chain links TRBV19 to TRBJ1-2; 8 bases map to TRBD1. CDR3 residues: CASSRQGNSYGYTF. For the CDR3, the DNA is TGTGCCAGTTCCCGACAGGGGAACTCCTATGGCTACACCTTC. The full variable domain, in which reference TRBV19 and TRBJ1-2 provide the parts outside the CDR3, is DGGITQSPKYLFRKEGQNVTLSCEQNLNHDAMYWYRQDPGQGLRLIYYSQIVNDFQKGDIAEGYSVSREKKESFPLTVTSAQKNPTAFYLCASSRQGNSYGYTFGSGTRLTVV.